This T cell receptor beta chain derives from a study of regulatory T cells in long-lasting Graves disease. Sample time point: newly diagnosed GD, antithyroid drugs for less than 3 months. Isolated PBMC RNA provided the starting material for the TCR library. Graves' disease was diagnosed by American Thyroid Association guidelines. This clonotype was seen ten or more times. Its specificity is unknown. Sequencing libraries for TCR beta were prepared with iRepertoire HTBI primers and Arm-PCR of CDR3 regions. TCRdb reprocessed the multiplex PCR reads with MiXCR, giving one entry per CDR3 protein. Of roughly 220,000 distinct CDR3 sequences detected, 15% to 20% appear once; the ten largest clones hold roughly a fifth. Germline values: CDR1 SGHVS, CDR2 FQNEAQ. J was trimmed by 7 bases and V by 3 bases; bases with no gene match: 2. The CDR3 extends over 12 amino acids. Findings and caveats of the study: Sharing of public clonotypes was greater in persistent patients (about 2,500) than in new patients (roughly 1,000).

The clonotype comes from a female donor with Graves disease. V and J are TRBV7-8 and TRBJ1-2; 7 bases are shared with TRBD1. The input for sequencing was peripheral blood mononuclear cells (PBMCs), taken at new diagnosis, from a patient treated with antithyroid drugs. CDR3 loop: CASSLPGGGYTF. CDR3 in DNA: TGTGCCAGCAGCTTGCCAGGGGGTGGCTACACCTTC.